This T cell receptor beta chain was recorded in a study of CD8 T cells in Susac syndrome. Study-level findings and limits: An acknowledgment was made by the study that its TCR sequencing and HLA analysis involved relatively few individuals.

Details on this clonotype: Antigen: not known.

The RNA input was about 0.45 to 1 ug, and it was reverse transcribed with random hexamers. TCRdb reprocessed the immunoSEQ multiplex PCR reads via MiXCR and lists one record per CDR3 protein. The sample has roughly 400,000 distinct CDR3 sequences; approximately 85% are singletons. Between the trimmed V and J ends, which lost 3 bases and 3 bases, there was a span of 8 bases. The CDR3 covers 13 residues. V and J are TRBV12-3 or TRBV12-4 and TRBJ1-1; a possible D gene is TRBD1 (5 bases). The specimen sequenced was CD8+ T cells from PBMCs. The clonotype was recovered from a human donor with multiple sclerosis. The chain's CDR3 is CASSLGGHTEAFF. The CDR3 DNA reads as TGTGCCAGCAGTTTGGGGGGACACACTGAAGCTTTCTTT.